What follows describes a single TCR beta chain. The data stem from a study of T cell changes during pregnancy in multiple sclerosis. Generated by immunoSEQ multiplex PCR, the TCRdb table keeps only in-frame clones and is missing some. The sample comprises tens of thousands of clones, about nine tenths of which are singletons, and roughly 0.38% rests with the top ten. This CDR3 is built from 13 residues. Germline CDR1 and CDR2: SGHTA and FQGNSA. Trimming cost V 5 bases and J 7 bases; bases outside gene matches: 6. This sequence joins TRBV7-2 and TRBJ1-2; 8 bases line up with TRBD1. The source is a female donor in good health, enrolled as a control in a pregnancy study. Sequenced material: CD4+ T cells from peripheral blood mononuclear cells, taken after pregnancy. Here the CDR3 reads CASSQGQAGGYTF. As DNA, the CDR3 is TGTGCCAGCAGCCAGGGACAGGCTGGTGGCTACACCTTC.